This T cell receptor (beta chain) was obtained from a study of blood T cell repertoires in COVID-19. Overall study: The cDNA or gDNA used as material had been derived from T cells, B-cell-depleted T cells, or PBMCs.

CDR1 and CDR2 from the germline V gene are ENHRY and SYGVKD. Trimming stripped 0 bases from V and 4 bases from J, with 12 bases between. The CDR3 spans 15 residues. Participant age was roughly 18 to 95 years, and participants resided in roughly 24 US areas. Cohort allocation depended upon clinical history that participants reported. Two negative PCRs, clearance, or symptom resolution characterized the recovered Cohort 3 donors. Repertoires were generated with immunoSEQ multiplex PCR, while TCRdb's copy carries only in-frame clones and drops some. In the table there are about 230,000 clones, nearly 90% of which are singletons.

The V call is TRBV10-3, the J call TRBJ1-1; the D is unclear. Material: PBMCs or T cells enriched from blood (not recorded which). The receptor comes from a man aged 25 to 40 who had recovered from COVID-19. The DNA for the CDR3 is TGTGCCATCAGTGAGTCTGGAGGTCGAGGCACTGAAGCTTTCTTT. It codes for CAISESGGRGTEAFF.